This T cell receptor (beta chain) was identified in a study of blood T cell repertoires in COVID-19. Study-wide background: Samples came from the United States, Italy and Spain, spanning acute and convalescent COVID-19. T cells, B-cell-depleted T cells, or PBMCs supplied cDNA or gDNA.

Original processing methods: Scientists estimated how many nucleated cells there were by amplifying reference gene primers. Measured with immunoSEQ multiplex PCR; TCRdb has only the in-frame clones, and not every one. V, J and clone size reflect that table, while D and trimming were determined from the DNA. The sample gives some 290,000 clones, approximately 86% of which show up once; approximately 4% is in the top ten. The germline gives CDR1 MNHEY, CDR2 SMNVEV (reference sequence). The germline V and J ends were trimmed by 8 bases and 2 bases, with 16 bases remaining between them. The CDR3 totals 14 residues.

The gene calls are TRBV27 and TRBJ2-7; D not resolved. Input material: peripheral blood. This sequence was found in a man younger than 30 with active or convalescent COVID-19. CDR3 loop: CASGKFTETYEQYF. Written as DNA, the CDR3 is TGTGCCAGCGGCAAATTCACAGAGACCTACGAGCAGTACTTC.